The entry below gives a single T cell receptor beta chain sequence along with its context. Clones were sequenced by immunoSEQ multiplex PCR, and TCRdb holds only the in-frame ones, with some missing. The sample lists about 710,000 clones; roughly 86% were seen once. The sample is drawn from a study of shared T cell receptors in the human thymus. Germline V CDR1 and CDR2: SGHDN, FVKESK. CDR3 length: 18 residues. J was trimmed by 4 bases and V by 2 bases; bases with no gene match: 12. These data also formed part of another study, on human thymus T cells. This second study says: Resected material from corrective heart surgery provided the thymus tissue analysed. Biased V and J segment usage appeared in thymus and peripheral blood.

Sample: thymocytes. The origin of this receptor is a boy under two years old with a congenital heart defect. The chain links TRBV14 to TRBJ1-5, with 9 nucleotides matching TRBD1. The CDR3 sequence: CASSQSTRGQGLNQPQHF. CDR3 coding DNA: TGTGCCAGCAGCCAATCAACCCGCGGACAGGGGCTGAATCAGCCCCAGCATTTT.